This record looks at one T cell receptor beta chain sequence and its context. Its target is not known. The record originates from a study of CD4 T cells in relation to SARS-CoV-2 and coronaviruses. Study-wide points: This crossreactivity analysis covered spike protein alone, no other viral proteins.

Before the COVID-19 pandemic, during about 2010-2018, CD4+ T cells were taken from unexposed donors. After 10 to 11 days of culture, CD4+ T cells were isolated. The CDR3 covers 16 residues. V lost 3 bases to trimming and J lost 8 bases; unmatched junction nucleotides: 9. CDR1 is SGDLS, CDR2 YYNGEE, per germline. Clones were read by immunoSEQ multiplex PCR, and TCRdb kept only the in-frame ones, dropping some. Seen here are 25,000 to 30,000 clones, around three quarters observed once, and the top ten hold less than 25%. The chain carries TRBV9 and TRBJ1-6; 9 bases agree with TRBD1. The receptor was isolated from a human donor in good health. Input material: CD4+ T cells from PBMCs, cultured in vitro. The CDR3 sequence is CASSETTGGRDSPLHF. CDR3 bases: TGTGCCAGCAGCGAGACAACAGGGGGCAGGGATTCACCCCTCCACTTT.